This entry lists 21 T cell receptor beta chains sequenced from one sample in a study of blood T cell repertoires in COVID-19. Measured with immunoSEQ multiplex PCR; TCRdb has only the in-frame clones, and not every one. The sample lists approximately 250,000 clones, about 88% occurring once. Sequencing was performed on PBMCs or T cells enriched from blood (not recorded which). These receptors were collected from a woman in her fifties or sixties in a cohort exposed to, infected with or recovered from COVID-19 (not recorded which).

The gene calls are TRBV19 and TRBJ1-5, with unresolved D. The CDR3 is made up of 14 amino acids. The germline V and J ends were trimmed by 4 bases and 1 base, with 8 bases remaining between them. The germline CDR1 and CDR2 sequences are LNHDA and SQIVND (reference sequence). CDR3 loop: CASSTIGSNQPQHF. The CDR3 DNA reads TGTGCCAGTAGTACTATCGGGAGCAATCAGCCCCAGCATTTT. Complete variable domain (other parts from reference TRBV19 and TRBJ1-5): DGGITQSPKYLFRKEGQNVTLSCEQNLNHDAMYWYRQDPGQGLRLIYYSQIVNDFQKGDIAEGYSVSREKKESFPLTVTSAQKNPTAFYLCASSTIGSNQPQHFGDGTRLSIL.

This chain links TRBV2 with TRBJ1-2; D is possibly TRBD1 (6 bases). V gave up 6 bases and J gave up 5 bases, with 13 bases separating them. Germline V gives CDR1 SNHLY, CDR2 FYNNEI. This CDR3 has 13 amino acids. CDR3 sequence (DNA): TGTGCCAGCAGATCCGGGGGGCATTATGGCTACACCTTC. It specifies CASRSGGHYGYTF.

This chain joins TRBV5-1 and TRBJ2-5, with 8 nucleotides matching TRBD1. From germline, CDR1 is SGHRS and CDR2 YFSETQ. V trimming: 3 bases; J trimming: 2 bases; junction bases outside the gene matches: 9. This CDR3 contains 16 residues. The chain's CDR3 is CASSSGQGVGQETQYF. Written as DNA, the CDR3 is TGCGCCAGCAGCTCAGGACAGGGAGTGGGTCAAGAGACCCAGTACTTC.

V gene TRBV9 combines with J gene TRBJ1-1; 7 bases agree with TRBD1. From germline, CDR1 is SGDLS and CDR2 YYNGEE. This CDR3 region has 14 residues. V lost 4 bases and J lost 1; bases outside the gene matches: 4. Here the CDR3 reads CASSPRTGNTEAFF. As DNA, the CDR3 is TGTGCCAGCAGCCCCCGGACAGGGAACACTGAAGCTTTCTTT.

The CDR3 is CATRTSGRMGYNEQFF. For the CDR3, the DNA is TGTGCCACCAGGACTAGCGGGAGAATGGGCTACAATGAGCAGTTCTTC. This chain links TRBV24-1 with TRBJ2-1; 12 bases align to TRBD2. The germline gives CDR1 KGHDR, CDR2 SFDVKD. The V segment lost 7 bases and the J segment 3 bases; nucleotides outside the gene matches: 6. This CDR3 spans 16 amino acids.

The chain is built from TRBV24-1 and TRBJ1-1; no clear D gene. V was cut by 8 bases and J by 7 bases, with 19 bases left in between. CDR1 and CDR2 (germline): KGHDR, SFDVKD. The length of the CDR3 is 14 residues. The CDR3 nucleotides are TGTGCCACCATTAGGCGTACCCCCGGGAGTGAAGCTTTCTTT. Amino acid sequence: CATIRRTPGSEAFF.

The rearrangement joins TRBV30 to TRBJ1-1, with D unresolved. CDR1 and CDR2 (germline): GTSNPN, SVGIG (reference sequence). The germline V and J ends were trimmed by 3 bases and 1 base, with 6 bases remaining between them. The CDR3 runs 12 residues. Written as DNA, the CDR3 is TGTGCCTGGAGGCCCAGGAACACTGAAGCTTTCTTT. It codes for CAWRPRNTEAFF.

This clone was detected only once. The rearrangement links TRBV19 to TRBJ2-7; tentatively, D is TRBD2 (5 bases). The germline V and J ends were trimmed by 1 base and 2 bases, with 12 bases remaining between them. In germline, CDR1 is LNHDA, CDR2 SQIVND (reference sequence). The CDR3 covers 15 residues. This CDR3 reads CASSIASSIPYEQYF. The CDR3, as DNA: TGTGCCAGTAGTATAGCGTCTAGCATTCCCTACGAGCAGTACTTC.

This clone was detected only once. This chain joins TRBV18 and TRBJ1-6; a weak D match, TRBD1 (6 bases). Per the germline V gene, CDR1 is KGHSH and CDR2 is LQKENI. The CDR3 loop spans 15 amino acids. V was trimmed by 5 bases and J by 6 bases, leaving 14 bases between them. CDR3 bases: TGTGCCAGCTCAGCTAGGACAGACCCTAATTCACCCCTCCACTTT. Translation: CASSARTDPNSPLHF. Full variable domain (missing parts from reference TRBV18 and TRBJ1-6): NAGVMQNPRHLVRRRGQEARLRCSPMKGHSHVYWYRQLPEEGLKFMVYLQKENIIDESGMPKERFSAEFPKEGPSILRIQQVVRGDSAAYFCASSARTDPNSPLHFGNGTRLTVT.

This chain's CDR3 is CASSVQGAGEKLFF. The DNA for the CDR3 is TGTGCCAGCAGTGTACAGGGGGCGGGTGAAAAACTGTTTTTT. The chain recombines TRBV25-1 with TRBJ1-4; 9 nucleotides agree with TRBD1. J gave up 7 bases and V 4 bases, and 4 bases lay outside the gene matches. The CDR3 loop spans 14 amino acids. CDR1 and CDR2 from the germline V gene are MGHDK and SYGVNS.

In DNA, the CDR3 is TGTGCCTGGGCCCATTCTAGCGGATACAATGAGCAGTTCTTC. Translated: CAWAHSSGYNEQFF. V gene TRBV30 combines with J gene TRBJ2-1, with 7 bases fitting TRBD2. Trimming cost V 5 bases and J 4 bases; bases outside gene matches: 8. The germline V gene encodes CDR1 GTSNPN and CDR2 SVGIG (reference sequence). CDR3 length: 14 residues.

This chain joins TRBV10-2 and TRBJ1-1; no firm D call. CDR1 and CDR2 (germline): WSHSY, SAAADI. Trimming cost V 2 bases and J 7 bases, with 11 bases left between them. The CDR3 has 13 residues. The CDR3 DNA reads as TGCGCCAGCAGTGAGGGGCCAGCCCGTGAAGCTTTCTTT. Its translation: CASSEGPAREAFF.

The rearrangement links TRBV19 to TRBJ1-6; D gene uncertain. The CDR3 is 14 amino acids. Between the trimmed V and J ends, which lost 4 bases and 4 bases, there was a span of 8 bases. Germline CDR1 is LNHDA and CDR2 is SQIVND (reference sequence). The CDR3 region has the DNA TGTGCCAGTAGTAAGGAGAGATATAATTCACCCCTCCACTTT. The encoded protein is CASSKERYNSPLHF.

This chain connects TRBV12-5 to TRBJ1-1; the match to TRBD1 covers 7 bases. V shed 4 bases, J shed 3 bases, and the junction held 8 bases outside the gene matches. The V gene's germline CDR1 is LGHNT and CDR2 FRNRAP. The CDR3 has 15 amino acids. CDR3 in DNA: TGTGCTAGTGGTTCCACTCAGGGACAGTACACTGAAGCTTTCTTT. It yields the protein CASGSTQGQYTEAFF.

Turning to this clone: Additional DNA sequences in this sample encode the identical CDR3. The genes are TRBV28 and TRBJ2-1, with TRBD1 identical over 7 bases. CDR1 and CDR2 from the germline V gene are MDHEN and SYDVKM. V lost 8 bases, J lost 0 bases, and 4 bases stayed unmatched. The CDR3 consists of 14 residues. CDR3 residues: CASVPGGSYNEQFF. DNA for the CDR3: TGTGCCAGCGTACCAGGGGGCTCCTACAATGAGCAGTTCTTC.

The V and J genes are TRBV7-2 and TRBJ2-3; D possibly corresponds to TRBD2 (5 bases). Germline CDR1 and CDR2: SGHTA and FQGNSA. The CDR3 has 13 amino acids. Between the trimmed V and J ends, which lost 4 bases and 3 bases, there was a span of 8 bases. CDR3 sequence (DNA): TGTGCCAGCAGCTCCTTAGCGACAGATACGCAGTATTTT. It codes for CASSSLATDTQYF.

The genes are TRBV6-5 and TRBJ1-6; D ambiguous. V lost 2 bases, J lost 13 bases, and 15 bases lay in between. This CDR3 region has 14 residues. Germline V gene lookup returns CDR1 MNHEY and CDR2 SVGAGI. The CDR3 DNA reads TGTGCCAGCAGTTACACAAGGGAGGCACACCCCCTCCACTTT. Translating gives CASSYTREAHPLHF.

The CDR3 region has the DNA TGCAGCGTCGGGACTAGTGGCTACACCTTC. It yields the protein CSVGTSGYTF. The rearrangement links TRBV29-1 to TRBJ1-2, with TRBD1 as a possible D gene (5 bases). The germline CDR1 and CDR2 sequences are SQVTM and ANQGSEA. The length of the CDR3 is 10 residues. Trimming removed 6 bases at V and 7 bases at J, with 9 bases between.

The chain combines TRBV6-1 with TRBJ1-2; D is possibly TRBD1 (6 bases). V was shortened by 8 bases and J by 9 bases, with 16 bases between the two germline ends. Germline V gene data show CDR1 as MNHNS and CDR2 as SASEGT. This CDR3 comprises 12 residues. For the CDR3, the DNA is TGTGCCAGCCGGGACATCCTTGCTCGCTACACCTTC. Amino acids: CASRDILARYTF.

The chain combines TRBV5-1 with TRBJ2-2; 7 nucleotides line up with TRBD2. This CDR3 comprises 15 residues. V lost 5 bases and J lost 0; bases outside the gene matches: 4. Germline assignment: CDR1 SGHRS and CDR2 YFSETQ. As DNA, the CDR3 is TGCGCCAGCAGATCCGGGACTACGAACACCGGGGAGCTGTTTTTT. It translates to CASRSGTTNTGELFF.

The chain uses TRBV7-2 and TRBJ2-5, with a weak D call TRBD2 (6 bases). Deletions cut 5 bases from V and 2 bases from J, with 9 bases between. This CDR3 contains 13 residues. Germline assignment: CDR1 SGHTA and CDR2 FQGNSA. CDR3 region: CASSGGIQETQYF. The CDR3 DNA reads as TGTGCCAGCAGCGGCGGGATACAAGAGACCCAGTACTTC.